This TCR beta chain was captured by sequencing in a study of type 1 and type 2 diabetes patients. The study, taken as a whole, reports: With limited T2D and control samples, some T1D-only expanded clones may not be T1D-specific.

PCR was run on genomic DNA. A primer set of 30 forward and 13 reverse primers amplified the CDR3. TCRdb re-called the multiplex PCR reads through MiXCR, storing one row per CDR3 protein. The sample contains 280,000 or so distinct CDR3 sequences, around 47% of which appear only once. V shed 6 bases, J shed 5 bases, and the junction held 7 bases outside the gene matches. Looked up from germline, CDR1 is ENHRY and CDR2 is SYGVKD. CDR3 length equals 15 residues. Anyone with other autoimmune disease or infection in the prior four weeks was excluded. About this clonotype itself: Its antigen remains unknown.

Source material: peripheral blood mononuclear cells (PBMCs). The receptor was derived from a man younger than 35 with type 2 diabetes. This chain uses TRBV10-3 with TRBJ2-3, with 11 nucleotides matching TRBD1. CDR3 nucleotide sequence: TGTGCCATCAGCGGACAGGGGGCCCTGGGAGATACGCAGTATTTT. As protein: CAISGQGALGDTQYF.